The 15 T cell receptor beta chains presented below share a single source sample, sequenced in a study of blood T cell repertoires in COVID-19. Here immunoSEQ multiplex PCR was the method, and the copy in TCRdb shows in-frame clones only, minus some. The repertoire has 240,000 or so clones, 70% to 90% of them found once; the top ten carry more than 2.5%. Material: peripheral blood. The receptors come from a woman aged 30 to 39 who had recovered from COVID-19.

The chain uses TRBV5-5 and TRBJ2-1, with a weak D call TRBD2 (5 bases). In germline, CDR1 is SGHKS, CDR2 YYEKEE (reference sequence). The V end was cut by 1 base, the J end by 2 bases, with 19 bases between. The CDR3 totals 18 residues. CDR3 nucleotide sequence: TGTGCCAGCAGCTTGTATCGGGGTAGCCGCAGGACCTACAATGAGCAGTTCTTC. Translation gives CASSLYRGSRRTYNEQFF.

The rearrangement joins TRBV15 to TRBJ2-3, with TRBD2 as a possible D gene (6 bases). Germline V gives CDR1 LNHNV, CDR2 YYDKDF (reference sequence). The CDR3 loop spans 14 amino acids. The V end was cut by 5 bases, the J end by 4 bases, with 13 bases between. CDR3 region: CATSARGSSDTQYF. In DNA, the CDR3 is TGTGCCACCAGCGCTCGGGGGTCCTCAGATACGCAGTATTTT.

V gene TRBV9 combines with J gene TRBJ1-2; no definite D call. V gave up 0 bases and J gave up 4 bases, with 10 bases separating them. Germline-derived CDR1 and CDR2 are SGDLS and YYNGEE. CDR3 length: 14 residues. In DNA form, the CDR3 reads TGTGCCAGCAGCGTAGAATCGGGTCGCTATGGCTACACCTTC. It specifies CASSVESGRYGYTF. Full variable domain (remainder filled in from reference TRBV9 and TRBJ1-2): DSGVTQTPKHLITATGQRVTLRCSPRSGDLSVYWYQQSLDQGLQFLIQYYNGEERAKGNILERFSAQQFPDLHSELNLSSLELGDSALYFCASSVESGRYGYTFGSGTRLTVV.

The chain uses TRBV4-1 and TRBJ2-7, with D tentatively TRBD1 (5 bases). The CDR3 extends over 16 amino acids. V was pared by 4 bases and J by 6 bases, with 22 bases between. CDR1 is MGHRA, CDR2 YSYEKL, per germline. The CDR3 is CASSLLLSARAGEQYF. DNA of the CDR3: TGCGCCAGCAGCCTCCTTCTGAGTGCCAGGGCCGGCGAGCAGTACTTC.

The chain combines TRBV2 with TRBJ2-3; tentatively, D is TRBD1 (6 bases). V lost 3 bases and J lost 5, with 12 bases in between. Looked up from germline, CDR1 is SNHLY and CDR2 is FYNNEI. The CDR3 sequence is 14 residues long. For the CDR3, the DNA is TGTGCCAGCAGTGAGGAAAGGGGGTTAGATACGCAGTATTTT. Its translation is CASSEERGLDTQYF.

This clone was observed a single time. The chain has TRBV11-1 and TRBJ2-4; tentative D call: TRBD2 (5 bases). This CDR3 is built from 12 residues. V was cut by 11 bases and J by 2 bases, with 10 bases left in between. Per germline, CDR1 SGHAT and CDR2 FQDESV (reference sequence). The CDR3 here is CAGPGSKNIQYF. In DNA, the CDR3 is TGTGCCGGTCCGGGGTCCAAAAACATTCAGTACTTC.

The chain is built from TRBV5-6 and TRBJ2-7; TRBD1 is a possible D gene (5 bases). CDR1 is SGHDT, CDR2 YYEEEE, per germline. The CDR3 contains 14 residues. Trimming took off 4 bases at V and 3 bases at J, with 14 bases between the two ends. DNA of the CDR3: TGTGCCAGCAGCAGCGCAGGGTTTAACTACGAGCAGTACTTC. This encodes CASSSAGFNYEQYF. Full variable domain (missing parts from reference TRBV5-6 and TRBJ2-7): DAGVTQSPTHLIKTRGQQVTLRCSPKSGHDTVSWYQQALGQGPQFIFQYYEEEERQRGNFPDRFSGHQFPNYSSELNVNALLLGDSALYLCASSSAGFNYEQYFGPGTRLTVT.

V usage is TRBV7-3 and J usage is TRBJ2-1; 8 nucleotides match TRBD2. This CDR3 has 15 residues. Germline CDR1 and CDR2: SGHTA and FQGTGA. The ends lost 2 bases at V and 3 bases at J; junction bases unmatched: 3. The CDR3 DNA reads as TGTGCCAGCAGCTTACGGGGGGGCAACTACAATGAGCAGTTCTTC. Its translation: CASSLRGGNYNEQFF.

On this clone: Germline and junction disagree at one end, which may indicate a read error. This chain links TRBV6-8 with TRBJ1-3, with a weak D call TRBD1 (5 bases). The length of the CDR3 is 12 residues. The germline V gene has CDR1 MNHGY and CDR2 SAAAGT. The CDR3 loop is CASSYFTRTGGF. CDR3 nucleotides: TGTGCCAGCAGTTACTTTACACGAACGGGGGGTTTT.

Only one count was recorded for this clone. The J gene is TRBJ1-3, the V gene TRBV11-2; a possible D gene is TRBD1 (5 bases). CDR1 is SGHAT and CDR2 is FQNNGV in the germline V gene. The CDR3 totals 17 residues. Trimming removed 2 bases at V and 3 bases at J, with 17 bases between. The DNA of the CDR3 is TGTGCCAGCAGCTTATACGCGGGGCTTGGCGTTGGAAACACCATATATTTT. It codes for CASSLYAGLGVGNTIYF.

The chain links TRBV5-6 to TRBJ2-7; D is possibly TRBD2 (6 bases). CDR3 size: 15 residues. CDR1 is SGHDT and CDR2 is YYEEEE in the germline V gene. The V end lost 3 bases, the J end lost 2 bases, and 15 bases lay between the germline ends. The CDR3 loop is CASSSVMWGAYEQYF. DNA of the CDR3: TGTGCCAGCAGCTCGGTGATGTGGGGGGCCTACGAGCAGTACTTC.

This clone occurred many times. This chain uses TRBV6-2 or TRBV6-3 with TRBJ2-7, with a weak D call TRBD2 (6 bases). CDR1 is MNHEY and CDR2 is SVGEGT in the germline V gene. The CDR3 extends over 14 amino acids. The V and J ends lost 5 bases and 2 bases respectively, with 13 bases between them. CDR3: CASSIPGLPYEQYF. CDR3 bases: TGTGCCAGCAGTATTCCGGGACTTCCCTACGAGCAGTACTTC.

This sequence joins TRBV6-1 and TRBJ2-4; the D is unclear. CDR1 and CDR2 (germline): MNHNS, SASEGT. The CDR3 is 18 residues long. The V gene lost 3 bases and the J gene lost 0 bases, with 18 bases spanning the gap. CDR3 coding DNA: TGTGCCAGCAGTGAGAGGAAGGAGAACTCTCTAGCCAAAAACATTCAGTACTTC. Translated, it gives CASSERKENSLAKNIQYF.

This rearrangement joins TRBV6-2 or TRBV6-3 to TRBJ2-1; possibly TRBD2 for D (6 bases). Trimming removed 5 bases from V and 4 bases from J, with 12 bases in between. Germline V gene lookup returns CDR1 MNHEY and CDR2 SVGEGT. The CDR3 totals 14 residues. The CDR3 region has the DNA TGTGCCAGCAGTCTCGAGACTAGTTACAATGAGCAGTTCTTC. Translating gives CASSLETSYNEQFF.

This clone was counted only a few times. The chain recombines TRBV9 with TRBJ2-5; D might be TRBD2 (5 bases). The CDR3 is 15 amino acids. V was cut by 4 bases and J by 5 bases, with 18 bases left in between. CDR1 is SGDLS, CDR2 YYNGEE, per germline. The CDR3 protein is CASSPRPRGSETQYF. CDR3 DNA sequence: TGTGCCAGCAGCCCCCGCCCCCGGGGTTCGGAGACCCAGTACTTC.